This TCR beta chain was obtained from a study of cytomegalovirus exposure and HLA in healthy donors. Across the study: A subsequent analysis reported that the 120 or so validation repertoires were produced on the same platform that had also been used for the 666 first-cohort repertoires.

The germline V and J ends were trimmed by 8 bases and 4 bases, with 9 bases remaining between them. The germline CDR1 and CDR2 sequences are SNHLY and FYNNEI. The CDR3 spans 12 residues. It was the approximately 110-subject validation cohort, separate from the roughly 700-subject first cohort, to which the donors belonged. Study observations and caveats: The study recorded around 160 TCR beta chains that were cytomegalovirus-associated.

The data were produced by immunoSEQ multiplex PCR, yet TCRdb's version contains in-frame clones alone and is incomplete. Of some 140,000 clones in the sample, 86% are singletons; the top ten hold about 22%. A note on this clone: The target antigen is unknown.

Sequenced sample: PBMCs. The gene calls are TRBV2 and TRBJ1-3; D remains ambiguous. This sequence was found in a man younger than 30 in good health and CMV-seropositive. The CDR3 protein is CASRASGNTIYF. In DNA, the CDR3 is TGTGCCAGCCGAGCCTCGGGAAACACCATATATTTT. The complete variable domain, with remaining parts taken from reference TRBV2 and TRBJ1-3, reads EPEVTQTPSHQVTQMGQEVILRCVPISNHLYFYWYRQILGQKVEFLVSFYNNEISEKSEIFDDQFSVERPDGSNFTLKIRSTKLEDSAMYFCASRASGNTIYFGEGSWLTVV.